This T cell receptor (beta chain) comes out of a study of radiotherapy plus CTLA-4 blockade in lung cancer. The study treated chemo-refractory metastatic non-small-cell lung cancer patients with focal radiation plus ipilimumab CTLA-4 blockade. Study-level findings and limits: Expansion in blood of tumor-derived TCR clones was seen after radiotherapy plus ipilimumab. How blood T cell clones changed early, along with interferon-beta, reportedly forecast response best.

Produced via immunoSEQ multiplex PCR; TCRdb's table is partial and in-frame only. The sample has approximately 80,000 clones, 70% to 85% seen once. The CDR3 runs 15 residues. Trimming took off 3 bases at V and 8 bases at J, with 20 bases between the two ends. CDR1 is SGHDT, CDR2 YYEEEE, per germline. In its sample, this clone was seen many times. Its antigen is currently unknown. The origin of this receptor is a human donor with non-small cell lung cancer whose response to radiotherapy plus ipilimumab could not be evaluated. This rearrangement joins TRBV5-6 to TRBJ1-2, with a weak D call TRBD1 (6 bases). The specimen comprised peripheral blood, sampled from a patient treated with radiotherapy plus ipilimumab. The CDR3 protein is CASSWGGATYEGYTF. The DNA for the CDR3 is TGTGCCAGCAGCTGGGGGGGGGCCACCTATGAAGGCTACACCTTC.